This TCR beta chain comes out of a study of T cells expressing NK-cell markers. For the study at large: Seven donors tested HCMV-seropositive and one tested seronegative among the eight sequenced.

Comments on this clonotype: Its cognate antigen is unknown.

Study observations and caveats: Several donors' CD3+CD56-NKG2C+ cells were dominated by the same clonotypes. Specificity for HCMV among expanded NKG2C+ T cell clones was not established.

This CDR3 contains 12 residues. CDR1 and CDR2 from the germline V gene are SGHDT and YYEEEE. UMIs were included in TCR beta cDNA generated by 5'RACE template switching. TCRdb reprocessed the 5' RACE reads and stores each CDR3 protein as one record, lacking DNA. This sample's table reports 300,000 to 500,000 distinct CDR3 sequences. The material sequenced was blood T cells: a sorted CD56 or NKG2C T cell subset, CD4+ or CD8+ T cells, or bulk PBMC T cells (not recorded which). This TCR was recovered from a woman between 50 and 59 years old in good health. The chain combines TRBV5-6 with TRBJ1-6. CDR3 amino acids: CASSTSNSPLHF. Complete variable domain (other parts from reference TRBV5-6 and TRBJ1-6): DAGVTQSPTHLIKTRGQQVTLRCSPKSGHDTVSWYQQALGQGPQFIFQYYEEEERQRGNFPDRFSGHQFPNYSSELNVNALLLGDSALYLCASSTSNSPLHFGNGTRLTVT.